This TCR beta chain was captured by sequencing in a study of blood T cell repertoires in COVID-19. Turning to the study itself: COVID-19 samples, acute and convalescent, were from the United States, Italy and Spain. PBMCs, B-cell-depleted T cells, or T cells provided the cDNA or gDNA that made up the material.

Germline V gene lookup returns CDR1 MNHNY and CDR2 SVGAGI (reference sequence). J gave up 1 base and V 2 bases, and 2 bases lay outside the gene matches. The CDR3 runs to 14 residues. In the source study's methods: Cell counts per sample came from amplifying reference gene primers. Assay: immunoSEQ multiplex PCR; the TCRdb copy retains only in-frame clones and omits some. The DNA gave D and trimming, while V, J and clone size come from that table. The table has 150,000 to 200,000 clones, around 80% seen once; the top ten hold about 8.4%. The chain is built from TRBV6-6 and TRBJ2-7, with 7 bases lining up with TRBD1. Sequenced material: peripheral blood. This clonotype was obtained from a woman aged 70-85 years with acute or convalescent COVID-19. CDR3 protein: CASSYMGQSYEQYF. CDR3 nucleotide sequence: TGTGCCAGCAGTTACATGGGACAGTCCTACGAGCAGTACTTC.